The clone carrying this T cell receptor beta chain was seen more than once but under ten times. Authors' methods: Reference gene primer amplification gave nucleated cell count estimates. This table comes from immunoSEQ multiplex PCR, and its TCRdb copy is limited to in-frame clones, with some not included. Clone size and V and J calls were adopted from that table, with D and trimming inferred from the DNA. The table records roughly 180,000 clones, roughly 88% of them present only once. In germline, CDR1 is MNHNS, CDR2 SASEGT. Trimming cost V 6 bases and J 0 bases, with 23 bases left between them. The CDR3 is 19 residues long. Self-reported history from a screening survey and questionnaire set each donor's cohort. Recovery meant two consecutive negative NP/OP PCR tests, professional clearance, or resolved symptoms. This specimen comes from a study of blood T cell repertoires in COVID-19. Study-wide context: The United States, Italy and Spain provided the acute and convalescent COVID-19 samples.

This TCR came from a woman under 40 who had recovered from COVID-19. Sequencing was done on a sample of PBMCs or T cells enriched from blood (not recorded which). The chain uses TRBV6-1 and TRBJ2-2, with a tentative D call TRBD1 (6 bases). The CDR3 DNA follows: TGTGCCAGCAGGGAAAGAACAGGGATTCTGCTCCCGAACACCGGGGAGCTGTTTTTT. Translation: CASRERTGILLPNTGELFF.